This is a list of T cell receptor beta chains from one sample in a study of blood T cell repertoires in COVID-19. The table came from immunoSEQ multiplex PCR; TCRdb's copy has only in-frame clones and leaves some out. The sample includes roughly 250,000 clones, roughly 88% seen only once; the top ten take around 1.8%. Sequencing input: PBMCs or T cells enriched from blood (not recorded which). The receptor set was obtained from a woman aged 45 to 65 who had recovered from COVID-19. CDR3s include the opening cysteine and the closing phenylalanine or tryptophan. Each record gives: V gene, clone size, J gene, D gene, CDR3 protein, CDR3 DNA. A D gene is named only where the DNA matches it firmly. For some rows the clone size is stated as once, few or many, or as a class when expanded; others skip it.

>TRBV5-1|.|TRBJ1-2|TRBD1
CASSLGTGNGYTF
TGCGCCAGCAGCCTAGGGACAGGGAATGGCTACACCTTC
>TRBV9|.|TRBJ2-2|TRBD1
CASTTGGWDTGELFF
TGTGCCAGCACCACAGGGGGCTGGGACACCGGGGAGCTGTTTTTT
>TRBV11-1|.|TRBJ2-2|TRBD1
CASSSGQVATGELFF
TGTGCCAGCAGCTCGGGACAGGTGGCCACCGGGGAGCTGTTTTTT
>TRBV2|.|TRBJ1-5|TRBD1
CASSEAGTGRHQPQHF
TGTGCCAGCAGTGAAGCGGGGACAGGCCGCCATCAGCCCCAGCATTTT
>TRBV7-2|.|TRBJ2-7|.
CASSLARGEQYF
TGTGCCAGCAGCTTAGCCCGGGGTGAGCAGTACTTC
>TRBV5-4|.|TRBJ2-7|TRBD2
CASSSYTSGLPEQYF
TGTGCCAGCAGCTCTTATACTAGCGGGTTGCCCGAGCAGTACTTC
>TRBV27|.|TRBJ2-7|TRBD1
CASSLGTGSYEQYF
TGTGCCAGCAGTTTGGGGACAGGGAGCTACGAGCAGTACTTC
>TRBV11-2|.|TRBJ2-2|TRBD1
CASSSAGQANHRELFF
TGTGCCAGCAGCTCAGCTGGACAGGCGAATCACCGGGAGCTGTTTTTT
>TRBV28|few|TRBJ1-2|.
CASTPWDSVYGYTF
TGTGCCAGCACCCCTTGGGACTCTGTCTATGGCTACACCTTC
>TRBV5-8|.|TRBJ2-1|.
CASGWGQAYNEQFF
TGTGCCAGCGGATGGGGACAAGCCTACAATGAGCAGTTCTTC
>TRBV2|.|TRBJ2-1|TRBD2
CASSTGTSGSNEQFF
TGTGCCAGCAGTACCGGGACTAGCGGGAGCAATGAGCAGTTCTTC
>TRBV10-1|.|TRBJ2-7|TRBD2
CASEIAGASYEQYF
TGCGCCAGCGAAATAGCGGGAGCGTCCTACGAGCAGTACTTC
>TRBV4-2|.|TRBJ2-7|TRBD1
CASSGSGQGVGEQYF
TGTGCCAGCTCCGGTTCGGGACAGGGGGTGGGGGAGCAGTACTTC
>TRBV29-1|once|TRBJ1-4|.
CSVEKRGTDEKLFF
TGCAGCGTTGAAAAGCGGGGCACAGACGAAAAACTGTTTTTT
>TRBV11-2|once|TRBJ2-7|.
CASSLVQEGGEQYF
TGTGCCAGCAGCTTAGTACAGGAAGGGGGCGAGCAGTACTTC
>TRBV2|.|TRBJ1-4|.
CASKIDRTNEKLFF
TGTGCCAGCAAAATCGACAGGACTAATGAAAAACTGTTTTTT
>TRBV7-8|.|TRBJ2-1|.
CASSLGGGSVSYNEQFF
TGTGCCAGCAGCTTAGGAGGGGGTAGCGTTTCCTACAATGAGCAGTTCTTC
>TRBV5-1|.|TRBJ1-1|TRBD1
CASSFTGAGNTEAFF
TGCGCCAGCAGCTTTACAGGGGCGGGGAACACTGAAGCTTTCTTT
>TRBV14|.|TRBJ2-1|.
CASSQDLALGDNEQFF
TGTGCCAGCAGCCAAGATTTGGCACTCGGGGACAATGAGCAGTTCTTC
>TRBV6-2/TRBV6-3|.|TRBJ2-4|.
CASSPNRLLAKNIQYF
TGTGCCAGCAGCCCAAACAGGCTATTAGCCAAAAACATTCAGTACTTC
>TRBV15|once|TRBJ2-3|.
CATSRDAPGLYTQYF
TGTGCCACCAGCAGAGACGCACCGGGTTTATATACGCAGTATTTT
>TRBV5-1|.|TRBJ2-3|TRBD2
CASTTSGADTDTQYF
TGCGCCAGCACAACTAGCGGGGCGGACACAGATACGCAGTATTTT
>TRBV28|few|TRBJ1-2|TRBD1
CASSFAGTGMGYGYTF
TGTGCCAGCAGTTTCGCCGGGACAGGGATGGGGTATGGCTACACCTTC